What follows describes a single T cell receptor beta chain. Its specificity is unknown. Using immunoSEQ multiplex PCR, the repertoire was profiled, and TCRdb retains in-frame clones only, with some absent. The sample lists about 73,000 clones; 92% were seen once. The record originates from a study of OX40 agonist ivuxolimab in advanced cancers. Study-level background: Three patients showed partial responses: one hepatocellular carcinoma and two cutaneous melanoma cases.

Trimming left V 5 bases short and J 8 bases short, with 21 bases between. CDR3 length: 16 amino acids. Germline CDR1 SGHVT, CDR2 SQSDAQ. Study-level findings and limits: People who partly responded at 0.1-3.0 mg/kg had some of the least clonal expansion seen. Antigen specificity was not determined for the expanded peripheral T cells. CD4+ and CD8+ T cells in blood underwent clonal expansion by week 6 at 0.1 to 3.0 mg/kg.

Source: CD4+ or CD8+ T cells sorted from blood, taken in a trial of the OX40 agonist ivuxolimab. The V and J genes are TRBV7-4 and TRBJ1-4; D ambiguous. This clonotype was obtained from an adult with an advanced solid tumor such as melanoma, head and neck, liver or kidney cancer. This chain's CDR3 is CASSDPGRASQEKLFF. CDR3 in DNA: TGTGCCAGCAGCGACCCTGGACGGGCTAGCCAGGAAAAACTGTTTTTT.